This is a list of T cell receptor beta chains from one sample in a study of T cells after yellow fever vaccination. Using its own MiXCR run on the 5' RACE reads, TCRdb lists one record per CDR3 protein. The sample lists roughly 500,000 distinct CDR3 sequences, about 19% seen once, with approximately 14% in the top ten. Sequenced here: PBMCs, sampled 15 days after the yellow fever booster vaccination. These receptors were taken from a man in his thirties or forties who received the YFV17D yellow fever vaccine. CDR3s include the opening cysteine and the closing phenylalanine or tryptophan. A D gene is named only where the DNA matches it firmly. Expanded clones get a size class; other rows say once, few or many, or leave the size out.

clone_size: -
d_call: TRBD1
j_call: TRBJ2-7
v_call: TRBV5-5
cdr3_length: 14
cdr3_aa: CASSLATAGGEQYF
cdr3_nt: TGTGCCAGCAGCTTGGCCACCGCAGGGGGCGAGCAGTACTTC

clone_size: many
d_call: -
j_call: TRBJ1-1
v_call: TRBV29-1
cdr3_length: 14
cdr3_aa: CSVTQGRGNTEAFF
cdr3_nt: TGCAGCGTTACACAGGGTCGGGGCAACACTGAAGCTTTCTTT

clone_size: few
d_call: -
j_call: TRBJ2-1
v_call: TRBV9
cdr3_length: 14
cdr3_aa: CASSVGVTNNEQFF
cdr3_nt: TGTGCCAGCAGCGTAGGGGTGACTAACAATGAGCAGTTCTTC

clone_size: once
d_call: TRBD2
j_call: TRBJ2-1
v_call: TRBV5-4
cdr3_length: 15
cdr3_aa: CASRFSGSSYNEQFF
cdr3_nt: TGTGCCAGCAGGTTCAGCGGGAGCTCCTACAATGAGCAGTTCTTC

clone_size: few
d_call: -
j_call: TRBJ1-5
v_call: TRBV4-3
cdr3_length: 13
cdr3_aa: CASSQDESQPQHF
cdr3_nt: TGCGCCAGCAGCCAAGACGAGAGTCAGCCCCAGCATTTT

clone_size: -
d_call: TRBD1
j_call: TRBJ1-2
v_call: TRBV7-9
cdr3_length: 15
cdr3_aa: CASSSMGQGYYGYTF
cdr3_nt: TGTGCCAGCAGCTCGATGGGACAGGGATACTATGGCTACACCTTC

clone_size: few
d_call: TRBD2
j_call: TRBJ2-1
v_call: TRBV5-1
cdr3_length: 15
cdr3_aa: CASSLVAGDFVEQFF
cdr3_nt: TGCGCCAGCAGCTTGGTAGCGGGAGATTTCGTTGAGCAGTTCTTC

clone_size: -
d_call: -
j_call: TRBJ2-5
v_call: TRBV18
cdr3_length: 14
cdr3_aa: CASSPRTAQETQYF
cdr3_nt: TGTGCCAGCTCACCACGTACTGCCCAAGAGACCCAGTACTTC

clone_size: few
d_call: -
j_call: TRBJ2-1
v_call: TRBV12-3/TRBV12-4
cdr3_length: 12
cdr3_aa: CASSPEVGGQFF
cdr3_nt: TGTGCCAGCAGTCCAGAAGTCGGAGGGCAGTTCTTC

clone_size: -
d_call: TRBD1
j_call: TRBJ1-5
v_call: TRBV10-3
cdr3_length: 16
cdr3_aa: CAISGGQGGGNQPQHF
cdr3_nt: TGTGCCATCAGTGGGGGACAGGGCGGCGGCAATCAGCCCCAGCATTTT

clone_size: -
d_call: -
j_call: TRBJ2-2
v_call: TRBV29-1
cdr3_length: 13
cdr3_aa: CSVDRGRTGELFF
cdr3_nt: TGCAGCGTTGACCGGGGGCGTACCGGGGAGCTGTTTTTT

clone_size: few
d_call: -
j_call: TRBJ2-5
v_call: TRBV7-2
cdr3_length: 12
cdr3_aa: CASSLEVSTQYF
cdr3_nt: TGTGCCAGCAGCTTAGAAGTATCGACCCAGTACTTC

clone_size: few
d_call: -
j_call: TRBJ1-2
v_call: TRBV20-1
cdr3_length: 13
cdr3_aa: CSASANGPQGYTF
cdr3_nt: TGCAGTGCATCCGCCAACGGACCACAAGGCTACACCTTC

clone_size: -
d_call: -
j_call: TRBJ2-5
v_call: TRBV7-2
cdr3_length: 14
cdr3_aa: CASSWRGPQETQYF
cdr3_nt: TGTGCCAGCAGCTGGAGGGGGCCCCAAGAGACCCAGTACTTC

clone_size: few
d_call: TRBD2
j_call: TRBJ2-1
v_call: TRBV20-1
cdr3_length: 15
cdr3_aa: CSASQRREALDEQFF
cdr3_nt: TGCAGTGCTAGCCAGAGGCGGGAGGCCCTCGATGAGCAGTTCTTC

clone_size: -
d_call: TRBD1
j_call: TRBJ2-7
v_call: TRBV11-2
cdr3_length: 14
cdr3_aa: CASSSDRVFYEQYF
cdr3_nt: TGTGCCAGCAGCTCCGACAGGGTTTTCTACGAGCAGTACTTC

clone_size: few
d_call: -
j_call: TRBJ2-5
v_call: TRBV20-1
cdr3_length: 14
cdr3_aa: CSATLLREQETQYF
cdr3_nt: TGCAGTGCTACGCTACTGAGGGAGCAAGAGACCCAGTACTTC

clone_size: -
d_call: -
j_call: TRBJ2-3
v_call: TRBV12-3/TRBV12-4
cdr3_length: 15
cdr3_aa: CASRHPGLKADTQYF
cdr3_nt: TGTGCCAGCAGGCATCCGGGCCTAAAAGCAGATACGCAGTATTTT

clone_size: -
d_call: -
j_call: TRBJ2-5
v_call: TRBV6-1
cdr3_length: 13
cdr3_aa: CASSRSGKETQYF
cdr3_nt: TGTGCCAGCAGCCGTAGCGGAAAAGAGACCCAGTACTTC

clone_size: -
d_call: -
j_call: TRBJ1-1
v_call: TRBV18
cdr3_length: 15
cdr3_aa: CASSPSWGADTEAFF
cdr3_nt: TGTGCCAGCTCACCAAGTTGGGGCGCGGACACTGAAGCTTTCTTT

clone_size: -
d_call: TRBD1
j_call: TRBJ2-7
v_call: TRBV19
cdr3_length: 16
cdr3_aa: CASSTAPTGERREQYF
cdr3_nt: TGTGCCAGTAGTACAGCTCCGACAGGGGAGCGGCGCGAGCAGTACTTC

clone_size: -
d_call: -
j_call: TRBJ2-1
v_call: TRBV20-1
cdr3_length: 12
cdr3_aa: CSARIIGDEQFF
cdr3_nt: TGCAGTGCTAGAATCATTGGCGATGAGCAGTTCTTC

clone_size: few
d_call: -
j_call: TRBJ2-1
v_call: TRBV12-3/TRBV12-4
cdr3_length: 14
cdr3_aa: CASSLAGFFNEQFF
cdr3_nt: TGTGCCAGCAGTTTAGCGGGGTTTTTCAATGAGCAGTTCTTC

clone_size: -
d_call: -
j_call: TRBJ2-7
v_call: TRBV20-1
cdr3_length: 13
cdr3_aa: CSATDGPSYEQYF
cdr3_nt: TGCAGTGCGACTGACGGGCCCTCCTACGAGCAGTACTTC

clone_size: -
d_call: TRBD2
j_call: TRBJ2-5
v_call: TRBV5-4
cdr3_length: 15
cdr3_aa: CASRSGTSVRETQYF
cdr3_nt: TGTGCCAGCAGGTCCGGGACTAGCGTGAGAGAGACCCAGTACTTC

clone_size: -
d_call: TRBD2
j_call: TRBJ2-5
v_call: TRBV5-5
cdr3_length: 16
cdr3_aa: CASSPRTSGTLETQYF
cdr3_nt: TGTGCCAGCAGCCCCCGGACTAGCGGGACGTTAGAGACCCAGTACTTC

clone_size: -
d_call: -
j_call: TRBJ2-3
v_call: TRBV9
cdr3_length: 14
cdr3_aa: CASSVGTAADTQYF
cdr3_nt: TGTGCCAGCAGCGTAGGTACAGCAGCAGATACGCAGTATTTT

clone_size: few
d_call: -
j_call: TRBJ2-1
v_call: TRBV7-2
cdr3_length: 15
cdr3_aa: CASSPGRSDYNEQFF
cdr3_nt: TGTGCCAGCAGCCCCGGCCGGAGCGACTACAATGAGCAGTTCTTC

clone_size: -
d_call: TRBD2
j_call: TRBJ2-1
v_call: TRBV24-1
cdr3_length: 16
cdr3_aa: CATSGGTSEAYNEQFF
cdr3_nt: TGTGCCACCAGTGGTGGGACTAGCGAGGCCTACAATGAGCAGTTCTTC

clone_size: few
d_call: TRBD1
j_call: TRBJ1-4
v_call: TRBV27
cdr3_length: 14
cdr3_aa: CATGPGTGQRKLFF
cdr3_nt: TGTGCCACGGGCCCCGGGACAGGCCAGCGGAAACTGTTTTTT

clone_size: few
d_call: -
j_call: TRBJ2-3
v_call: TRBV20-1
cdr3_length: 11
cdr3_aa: CSASFADTQYF
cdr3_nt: TGCAGTGCTAGTTTCGCAGATACGCAGTATTTT

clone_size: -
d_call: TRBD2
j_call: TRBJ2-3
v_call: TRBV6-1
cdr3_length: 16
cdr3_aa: CASSPRLAGSPDTQYF
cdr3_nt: TGTGCCAGCAGTCCCAGACTAGCGGGAAGTCCAGATACGCAGTATTTT

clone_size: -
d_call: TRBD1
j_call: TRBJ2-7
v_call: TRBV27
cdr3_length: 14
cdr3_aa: CASSFDGTAYEQYF
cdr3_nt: TGTGCCAGCAGTTTCGACGGGACAGCCTACGAGCAGTACTTC

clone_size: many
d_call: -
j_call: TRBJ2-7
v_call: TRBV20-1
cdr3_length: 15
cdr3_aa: CSARDSRKGGEEQYF
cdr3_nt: TGCAGTGCTAGGGACTCCCGCAAGGGTGGGGAAGAGCAGTACTTC

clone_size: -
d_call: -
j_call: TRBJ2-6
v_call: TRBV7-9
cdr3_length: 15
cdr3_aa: CASSWLSTGANVLTF
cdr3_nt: TGTGCCAGCAGCTGGCTCTCCACTGGGGCCAACGTCCTGACTTTC

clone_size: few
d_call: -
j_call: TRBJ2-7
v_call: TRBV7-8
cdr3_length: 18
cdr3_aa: CASSLALGRQGLSYEQYF
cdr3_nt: TGTGCCAGCAGCTTAGCGCTTGGCCGACAGGGACTCTCCTACGAGCAGTACTTC

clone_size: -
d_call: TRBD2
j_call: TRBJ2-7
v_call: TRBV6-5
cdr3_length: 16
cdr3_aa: CASNSPRTSGVYEQYF
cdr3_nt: TGTGCCAGCAATTCCCCTAGGACTAGCGGTGTTTACGAGCAGTACTTC

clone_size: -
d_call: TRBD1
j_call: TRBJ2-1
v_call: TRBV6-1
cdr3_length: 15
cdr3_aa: CASRKQGTSYNEQFF
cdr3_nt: TGTGCCAGCAGGAAACAGGGGACGTCCTACAATGAGCAGTTCTTC

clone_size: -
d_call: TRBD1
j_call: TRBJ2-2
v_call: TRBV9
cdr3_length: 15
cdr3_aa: CASSPPGQGHGELFF
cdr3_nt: TGTGCCAGCAGCCCGCCGGGACAGGGACACGGGGAGCTGTTTTTT

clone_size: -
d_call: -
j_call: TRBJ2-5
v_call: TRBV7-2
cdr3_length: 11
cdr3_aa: CASSVGGTQYF
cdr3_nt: TGTGCCAGCAGCGTCGGGGGGACCCAGTACTTC

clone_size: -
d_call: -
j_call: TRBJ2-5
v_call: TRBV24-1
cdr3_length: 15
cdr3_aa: CATSDAGMYQETQYF
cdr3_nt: TGTGCCACCAGTGACGCCGGAATGTACCAAGAGACCCAGTACTTC

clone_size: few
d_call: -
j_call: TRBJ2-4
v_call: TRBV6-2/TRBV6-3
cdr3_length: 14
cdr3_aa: CASSWNLAKNIQYF
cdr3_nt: TGTGCCAGCAGTTGGAATCTAGCCAAAAACATTCAGTACTTC

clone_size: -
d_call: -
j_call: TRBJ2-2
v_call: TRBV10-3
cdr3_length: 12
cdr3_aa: CAISAGTGELFF
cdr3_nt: TGTGCCATCAGTGCGGGCACCGGGGAGCTGTTTTTT

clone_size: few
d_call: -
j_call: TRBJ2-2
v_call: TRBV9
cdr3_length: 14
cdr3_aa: CASSVISGPGELFF
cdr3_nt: TGTGCCAGCAGCGTAATATCCGGCCCCGGGGAGCTGTTTTTT

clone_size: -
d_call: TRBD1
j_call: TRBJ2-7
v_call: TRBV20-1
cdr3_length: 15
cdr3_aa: CSSNRDRRRSYEQYF
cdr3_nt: TGCAGCTCTAACCGGGACAGGCGTAGGAGCTACGAGCAGTACTTC

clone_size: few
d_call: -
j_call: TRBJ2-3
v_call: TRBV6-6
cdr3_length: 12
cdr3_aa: CASNGNVNTQYF
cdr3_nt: TGTGCCAGCAACGGGAACGTCAATACGCAGTATTTT

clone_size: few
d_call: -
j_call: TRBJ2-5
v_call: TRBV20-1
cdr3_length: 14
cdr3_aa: CSASSAAGWETQYF
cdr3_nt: TGCAGTGCTAGCTCAGCGGCGGGCTGGGAGACCCAGTACTTC

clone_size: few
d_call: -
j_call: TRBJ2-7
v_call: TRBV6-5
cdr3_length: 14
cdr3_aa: CASSYSRSGVEQYF
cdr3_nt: TGTGCCAGCAGTTACTCCCGGTCAGGGGTCGAGCAGTACTTC

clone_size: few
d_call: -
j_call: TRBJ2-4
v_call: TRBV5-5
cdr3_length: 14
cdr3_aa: CASSLSADRNIQYF
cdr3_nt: TGTGCCAGCAGCTTGAGCGCAGATAGGAACATTCAGTACTTC

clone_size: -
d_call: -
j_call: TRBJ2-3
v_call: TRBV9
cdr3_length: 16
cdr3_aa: CASSVDAGVGMDTQYF
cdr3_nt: TGTGCCAGCAGCGTAGATGCCGGAGTGGGTATGGATACGCAGTATTTT

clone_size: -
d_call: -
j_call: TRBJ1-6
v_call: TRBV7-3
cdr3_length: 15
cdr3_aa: CASSPGDLGTSPLHF
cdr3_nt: TGTGCCAGCAGCCCAGGGGATTTAGGGACTTCACCCCTCCACTTT

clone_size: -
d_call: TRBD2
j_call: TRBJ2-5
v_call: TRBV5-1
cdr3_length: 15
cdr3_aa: CASRPLAGGFETQYF
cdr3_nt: TGCGCCAGCAGACCCCTAGCGGGAGGTTTCGAGACCCAGTACTTC

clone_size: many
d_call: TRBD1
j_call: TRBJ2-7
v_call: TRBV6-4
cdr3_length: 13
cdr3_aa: CASSAGTGYEQYF
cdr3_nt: TGTGCCAGCAGCGCCGGGACAGGCTACGAGCAGTACTTC